Listed below are T cell receptor beta chains from one sample, sequenced in a study of Graves' ophthalmopathy and Graves' hyperthyroidism. TCRdb re-called the multiplex PCR reads through MiXCR, storing one row per CDR3 protein. The repertoire includes 900,000 to 1,200,000 distinct CDR3 sequences, about 36% of them detected once, and around 10% sits in the top ten. Sequenced input: peripheral blood or thyroid tissue (not recorded which). These receptors were obtained from an adult man with Graves' hyperthyroidism. Both conserved end residues are part of each CDR3. The D gene is left open where the match is weak. Clone size appears in some rows only: once, few, many, or a class for an expanded clone.

v_gene: TRBV6-2/TRBV6-3
j_gene: TRBJ2-5
d_gene: TRBD1
abundance: -
CDR3aa: CASTRQGWETQYF
CDR3nt: TGTGCCAGCACCAGACAGGGCTGGGAGACCCAGTACTTC

v_gene: TRBV20-1
j_gene: TRBJ1-1
d_gene: TRBD1
abundance: many
CDR3aa: CSSKGGQGALEAFF
CDR3nt: TGCAGTTCGAAGGGGGGACAGGGGGCACTAGAAGCTTTCTTT

v_gene: TRBV19
j_gene: TRBJ1-2
d_gene: -
abundance: -
CDR3aa: CASSMGTLYGYTF
CDR3nt: TGTGCCAGTAGTATGGGGACACTCTATGGCTACACCTTC

v_gene: TRBV4-3
j_gene: TRBJ2-5
d_gene: TRBD2
abundance: -
CDR3aa: CASSQGRTSGGQETQYF
CDR3nt: TGCGCCAGCAGCCAAGGCAGGACTAGCGGGGGCCAAGAGACCCAGTACTTC

v_gene: TRBV25-1
j_gene: TRBJ2-7
d_gene: -
abundance: -
CDR3aa: CASSTTRTVSYEQYF
CDR3nt: TGTGCCAGCAGTACGACAAGGACCGTCTCCTACGAGCAGTACTTC

v_gene: TRBV25-1
j_gene: TRBJ1-4
d_gene: TRBD1
abundance: -
CDR3aa: CASSSAGTGSEKLFF
CDR3nt: TGTGCCAGCAGCTCGGCCGGGACAGGGAGTGAAAAACTGTTTTTT

v_gene: TRBV6-5
j_gene: TRBJ2-7
d_gene: TRBD2
abundance: -
CDR3aa: CASSYESSGGRIYEQYF
CDR3nt: TGTGCCAGCAGTTACGAGTCTAGCGGCGGAAGGATCTACGAGCAGTACTTC

v_gene: TRBV15
j_gene: TRBJ2-6
d_gene: -
abundance: many
CDR3aa: CATSPHKGSGANVLTF
CDR3nt: TGTGCCACCAGCCCGCACAAGGGTTCCGGGGCCAACGTCCTGACTTTC

v_gene: TRBV10-1
j_gene: TRBJ2-5
d_gene: TRBD1
abundance: -
CDR3aa: CASRTGTGALETQYF
CDR3nt: TGCGCCAGCAGAACCGGGACAGGGGCGTTGGAGACCCAGTACTTC

v_gene: TRBV4-2
j_gene: TRBJ2-5
d_gene: -
abundance: -
CDR3aa: CASSHVGQGGGETQYF
CDR3nt: TGTGCCAGCAGCCATGTCGGGCAGGGGGGTGGAGAGACCCAGTACTTC

v_gene: TRBV24-1
j_gene: TRBJ1-2
d_gene: -
abundance: -
CDR3aa: CATRGIYGYTF
CDR3nt: TGTGCCACCAGGGGTATCTATGGCTACACCTTC

v_gene: TRBV9
j_gene: TRBJ2-2
d_gene: -
abundance: -
CDR3aa: CASSVVQGGITGELFF
CDR3nt: TGTGCCAGCAGCGTAGTTCAGGGGGGGATAACCGGGGAGCTGTTTTTT

v_gene: TRBV29-1
j_gene: TRBJ1-2
d_gene: -
abundance: -
CDR3aa: CSLSGVGYTF
CDR3nt: TGCAGCTTGTCTGGCGTTGGCTACACCTTC

v_gene: TRBV12-3/TRBV12-4
j_gene: TRBJ1-3
d_gene: -
abundance: many
CDR3aa: CASSSNYAQGRNTIYF
CDR3nt: TGTGCCAGCAGTTCCAATTACGCCCAGGGACGAAACACCATATATTTT

v_gene: TRBV25-1
j_gene: TRBJ1-1
d_gene: -
abundance: -
CDR3aa: CASSHQTGSGTEAFF
CDR3nt: TGTGCCAGCAGCCACCAAACAGGGAGCGGCACTGAAGCTTTCTTT

v_gene: TRBV5-6
j_gene: TRBJ2-7
d_gene: TRBD2
abundance: few
CDR3aa: CASSFATSGRNHEQYF
CDR3nt: TGTGCCAGCAGCTTCGCGACTAGCGGGAGGAATCACGAGCAGTACTTC

v_gene: TRBV7-9
j_gene: TRBJ2-2
d_gene: TRBD2
abundance: few
CDR3aa: CASSLVVASGMNTGELFF
CDR3nt: TGTGCCAGCAGCTTAGTGGTGGCTAGCGGAATGAACACCGGGGAGCTGTTTTTT

v_gene: TRBV6-5
j_gene: TRBJ2-7
d_gene: -
abundance: many
CDR3aa: CASRGRAGVVEQYF
CDR3nt: TGTGCCAGCCGTGGGAGGGCAGGGGTAGTCGAGCAGTACTTC

v_gene: TRBV29-1
j_gene: TRBJ1-4
d_gene: TRBD1
abundance: once
CDR3aa: CSASQGDEKLFF
CDR3nt: TGCAGCGCCTCGCAGGGGGATGAAAAACTGTTTTTT

v_gene: TRBV11-2
j_gene: TRBJ1-4
d_gene: -
abundance: many
CDR3aa: CASSLDSGGGEKLFF
CDR3nt: TGTGCCAGCAGCTTAGACTCGGGGGGAGGTGAAAAACTGTTTTTT

v_gene: TRBV30
j_gene: TRBJ2-5
d_gene: TRBD2
abundance: once
CDR3aa: CAWSGSGEGGAQYF
CDR3nt: TGTGCCTGGAGTGGGAGCGGGGAGGGCGGCGCCCAGTACTTC

v_gene: TRBV29-1
j_gene: TRBJ1-4
d_gene: -
abundance: -
CDR3aa: CSVEDTASTAGPRGEKLFF
CDR3nt: TGCAGCGTTGAAGACACGGCCAGCACTGCAGGGCCACGGGGTGAAAAACTGTTTTTT